This TCR beta chain was captured in a study of technical replicates of blood from a handful of donors. Produced via immunoSEQ multiplex PCR; TCRdb's table is partial and in-frame only. Among about 84,000 clones listed, roughly 98% were seen once. Trimming stripped 3 bases from V and 0 bases from J, with 8 bases between. The CDR3 is 15 residues long. Germline values: CDR1 KGHSH, CDR2 LQKENI. This clonotype originated in a human donor in good health. The sequenced sample consisted of T cells isolated from PBMCs. This chain joins TRBV18 and TRBJ2-2; D is uncertain. This CDR3 is CASSPAFANTGELFF. DNA of the CDR3: TGTGCCAGCTCACCTGCGTTCGCGAACACCGGGGAGCTGTTTTTT.